These 9 T cell receptor beta chains originate from one sample sequenced in a study of T cell responses to AZD1222 COVID-19 vaccine. Using immunoSEQ multiplex PCR, the repertoire was profiled, and TCRdb retains in-frame clones only, with some absent. This sample carries 150,000 to 200,000 clones, 88% of them seen once, and the ten largest clones take roughly a quarter. Here the sequenced sample was peripheral blood, taken 28 days after the second AZD1222 dose. The receptors were gathered from an adult who received the AZD1222 COVID-19 vaccine.

The chain has TRBV6-5 and TRBJ2-5; D is unclear. The CDR3 consists of 13 residues. CDR1 and CDR2 from the germline V gene are MNHEY and SVGAGI. V was shortened by 7 bases and J by 4 bases, with 13 bases between the two germline ends. CDR3 nucleotide sequence: TGTGCCAGCATTCAGGAGTTAGGAGAGACCCAGTACTTC. This sequence encodes CASIQELGETQYF.

The rearrangement links TRBV5-6 to TRBJ1-5, with 9 nucleotides matching TRBD1. CDR3 size: 14 residues. With 4 bases clipped from V and 5 bases from J, the junction kept 4 bases outside the gene matches. Per the germline V gene, CDR1 is SGHDT and CDR2 is YYEEEE. In DNA form, the CDR3 reads TGTGCCAGCAGCAGAACAGGGGGCGATCAGCCCCAGCATTTT. Its translation: CASSRTGGDQPQHF.

This rearrangement joins TRBV5-4 to TRBJ2-1; the match to TRBD2 covers 9 bases. The germline V gene has CDR1 SGHNT and CDR2 YYREEE (reference sequence). The CDR3 is 17 residues long. J was trimmed by 6 bases and V by 2 bases; bases with no gene match: 12. The CDR3 sequence is CASSFRLAGMGTNEQFF. The CDR3 DNA is TGTGCCAGCAGCTTTAGGCTAGCGGGGATGGGGACCAATGAGCAGTTCTTC.

This clone was recorded a few times. This chain links TRBV13 with TRBJ1-1, with TRBD1 matching over 7 bases. The CDR3 covers 14 residues. V trimming: 2 bases; J trimming: 8 bases; junction bases outside the gene matches: 8. CDR1 is PRHDT, CDR2 FYEKMQ, per germline (reference sequence). In nucleotides, the CDR3 is TGTGCCAGCAGCTTAATCGGAGGGACAGCCGAAGCTTTCTTT. Its protein product is CASSLIGGTAEAFF.

The genes are TRBV9 and TRBJ1-3; D not certain. V lost 3 bases, J lost 0 bases, and 7 bases lay in between. Germline V lookup: CDR1 SGDLS, CDR2 YYNGEE. The CDR3 runs to 14 residues. As DNA, the CDR3 is TGTGCCAGCAGCGCGGGCCTCTCTGGAAACACCATATATTTT. This translates into CASSAGLSGNTIYF.

The chain carries TRBV28 and TRBJ2-7; a weak D match, TRBD2 (5 bases). Deletions cut 6 bases from V and 4 bases from J, with 7 bases between. Germline V gene lookup returns CDR1 MDHEN and CDR2 SYDVKM. This CDR3 is 11 amino acids long. CDR3 sequence (DNA): TGTGCCAGCAGCGAGGGTTACGAGCAGTACTTC. This codes for CASSEGYEQYF.

The chain has TRBV7-8 and TRBJ1-2; D is ambiguous. CDR1 and CDR2 (germline): SGHVS, FQNEAQ. V lost 1 base to trimming and J lost 6 bases, with 12 bases between them. This CDR3 is 14 amino acids long. CDR3 DNA: TGTGCCAGCAGCTTAGGAAGGGAAGTAGATGGCTACACCTTC. Its protein is CASSLGREVDGYTF.

The chain links TRBV16 to TRBJ2-7; D tentatively fits TRBD1 or TRBD2 (5 bases each). The CDR3 extends over 14 amino acids. Germline V gives CDR1 KGHSY, CDR2 FQNENV. V lost 1 base to trimming and J lost 1 base, with 8 bases between them. CDR3 loop: CASSQLGVSYEQYF. CDR3 nucleotide sequence: TGTGCCAGCAGCCAATTGGGGGTTTCCTACGAGCAGTACTTC. Based on the CDR3 plus reference TRBV16 and TRBJ2-7, the full variable domain is GEEVAQTPKHLVRGEGQKAKLYCAPIKGHSYVFWYQQVLKNEFKFLISFQNENVFDETGMPKERFSAKCLPNSPCSLEIQATKLEDSAVYFCASSQLGVSYEQYFGPGTRLTVT.

This chain joins TRBV27 and TRBJ2-2, with 7 bases lining up with TRBD2. The CDR3 totals 14 residues. With V trimmed by 6 bases and J by 6 bases, 7 bases remained unmatched. The V gene's germline CDR1 is MNHEY and CDR2 SMNVEV (reference sequence). CDR3 DNA: TGTGCCAGCAGCCGATCCGGACTAGCCGGGGAGCTGTTTTTT. This gives the protein CASSRSGLAGELFF.